This T cell receptor beta chain is from a study of T cell changes during pregnancy in multiple sclerosis. The CDR3 contains 14 residues. The germline gives CDR1 SQVTM, CDR2 ANQGSEA. V was pared by 6 bases and J by 1 base, with 4 bases of the junction left unmatched. Produced via immunoSEQ multiplex PCR; TCRdb's table is partial and in-frame only. The data show tens of thousands of clones, around 90% seen once. The sequence derives from a female donor in good health, enrolled as a control in a pregnancy study. V gene TRBV29-1 combines with J gene TRBJ2-3; 10 bases are shared with TRBD2. Sequences were derived from CD4+ T cells from peripheral blood mononuclear cells, sampled after pregnancy. This CDR3 reads CSVRSGGGTDTQYF. CDR3 coding DNA: TGCAGCGTGCGGAGCGGGGGGGGCACAGATACGCAGTATTTT.